This T cell receptor (beta chain) was sequenced for a study of T cell responses to AZD1222 COVID-19 vaccine. Whole-study context: Second-dose groups at about 4 or about 12 weeks were pooled. Study-wide findings and caveats: Unmutated regions of variants are reportedly targeted by nearly half of spike-specific TCRs.

The CDR3 has 16 residues. The ends were cut back, 1 base at V and 0 bases at J, with 11 bases in the middle. Germline values: CDR1 SGHRS, CDR2 YFSETQ. The protocol was immunoSEQ multiplex PCR, while the TCRdb copy is restricted to in-frame clones and leaves out a portion. The sample shows 95,000 or so clones, more than 70% of them seen only once. Comment on this clone: What it binds is not known.

The source material was peripheral blood, sampled on day 0 of AZD1222 vaccination. The chain couples TRBV5-1 to TRBJ2-1; either TRBD1 or TRBD2 may supply D (6 bases each). The sequence came from an adult in good health. This chain's CDR3 is CASSLNGGYSYNEQFF. The CDR3 DNA reads TGCGCCAGCAGCTTGAACGGGGGCTACTCCTACAATGAGCAGTTCTTC.